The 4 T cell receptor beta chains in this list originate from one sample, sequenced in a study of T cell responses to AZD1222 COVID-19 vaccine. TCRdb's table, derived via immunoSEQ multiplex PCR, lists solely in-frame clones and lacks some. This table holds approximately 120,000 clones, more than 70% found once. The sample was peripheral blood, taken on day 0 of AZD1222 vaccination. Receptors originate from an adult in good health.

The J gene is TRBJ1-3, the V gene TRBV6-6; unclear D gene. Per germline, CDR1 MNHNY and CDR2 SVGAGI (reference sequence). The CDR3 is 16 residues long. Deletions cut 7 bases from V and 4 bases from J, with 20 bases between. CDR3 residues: CASTTGVGRGGNTIYF. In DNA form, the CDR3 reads TGTGCCAGCACCACCGGAGTGGGGAGAGGAGGAAACACCATATATTTT.

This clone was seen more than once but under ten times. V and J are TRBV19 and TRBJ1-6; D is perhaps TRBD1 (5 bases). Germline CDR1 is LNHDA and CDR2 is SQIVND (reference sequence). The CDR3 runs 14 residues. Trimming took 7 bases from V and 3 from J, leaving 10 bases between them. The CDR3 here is CASTEGNYNSPLHF. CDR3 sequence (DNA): TGTGCCAGTACGGAGGGGAACTATAATTCACCCCTCCACTTT.

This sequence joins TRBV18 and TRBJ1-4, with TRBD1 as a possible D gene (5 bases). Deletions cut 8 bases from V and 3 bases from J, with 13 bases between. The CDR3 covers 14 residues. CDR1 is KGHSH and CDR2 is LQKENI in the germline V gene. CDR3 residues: CASRTGGANEKLFF. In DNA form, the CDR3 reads TGTGCCAGCAGAACCGGGGGTGCTAATGAAAAACTGTTTTTT. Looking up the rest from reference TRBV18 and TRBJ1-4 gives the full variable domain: NAGVMQNPRHLVRRRGQEARLRCSPMKGHSHVYWYRQLPEEGLKFMVYLQKENIIDESGMPKERFSAEFPKEGPSILRIQQVVRGDSAAYFCASRTGGANEKLFFGSGTQLSVL.

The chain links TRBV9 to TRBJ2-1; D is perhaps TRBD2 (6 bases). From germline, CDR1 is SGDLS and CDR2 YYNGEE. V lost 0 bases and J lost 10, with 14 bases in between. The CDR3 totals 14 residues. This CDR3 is CASSVGQPGEEQFF. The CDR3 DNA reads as TGTGCCAGCAGCGTAGGACAGCCGGGGGAGGAGCAGTTCTTC.